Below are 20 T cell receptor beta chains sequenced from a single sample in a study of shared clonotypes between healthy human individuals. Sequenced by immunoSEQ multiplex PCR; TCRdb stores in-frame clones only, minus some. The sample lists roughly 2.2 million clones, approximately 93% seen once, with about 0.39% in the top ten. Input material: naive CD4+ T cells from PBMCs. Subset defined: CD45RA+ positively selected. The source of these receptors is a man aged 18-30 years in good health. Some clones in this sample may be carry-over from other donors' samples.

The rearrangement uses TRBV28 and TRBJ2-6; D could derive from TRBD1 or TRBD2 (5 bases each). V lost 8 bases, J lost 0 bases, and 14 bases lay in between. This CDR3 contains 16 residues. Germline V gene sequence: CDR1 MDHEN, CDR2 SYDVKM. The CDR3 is CASGPAGSSGANVLTF. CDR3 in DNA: TGTGCCAGCGGGCCAGCAGGGAGCTCTGGGGCCAACGTCCTGACTTTC.

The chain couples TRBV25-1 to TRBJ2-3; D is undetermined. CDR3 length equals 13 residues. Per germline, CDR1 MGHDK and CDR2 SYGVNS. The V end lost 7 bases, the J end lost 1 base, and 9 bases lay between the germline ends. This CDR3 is CASTTPGTDTQYF. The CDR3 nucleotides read TGTGCCAGCACCACCCCCGGCACAGATACGCAGTATTTT.

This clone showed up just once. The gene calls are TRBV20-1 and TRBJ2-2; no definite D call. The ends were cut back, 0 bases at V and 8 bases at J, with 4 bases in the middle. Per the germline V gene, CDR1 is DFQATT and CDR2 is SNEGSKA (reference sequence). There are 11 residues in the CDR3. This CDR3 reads CSAREWGELFF. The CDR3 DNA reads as TGCAGTGCTAGAGAATGGGGGGAGCTGTTTTTT.

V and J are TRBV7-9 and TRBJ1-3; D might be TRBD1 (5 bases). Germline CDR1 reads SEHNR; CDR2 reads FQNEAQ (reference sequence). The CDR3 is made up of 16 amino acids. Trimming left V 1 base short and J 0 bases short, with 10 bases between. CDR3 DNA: TGTGCCAGCAGCTTAGTAGTCGGGACCTCTGGAAACACCATATATTTT. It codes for CASSLVVGTSGNTIYF.

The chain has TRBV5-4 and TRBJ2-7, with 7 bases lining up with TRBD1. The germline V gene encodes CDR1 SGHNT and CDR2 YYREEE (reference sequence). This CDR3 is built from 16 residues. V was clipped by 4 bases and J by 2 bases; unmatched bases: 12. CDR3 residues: CASSREQRQGTYEQYF. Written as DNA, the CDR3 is TGTGCCAGCAGCAGGGAACAAAGACAGGGAACCTACGAGCAGTACTTC.

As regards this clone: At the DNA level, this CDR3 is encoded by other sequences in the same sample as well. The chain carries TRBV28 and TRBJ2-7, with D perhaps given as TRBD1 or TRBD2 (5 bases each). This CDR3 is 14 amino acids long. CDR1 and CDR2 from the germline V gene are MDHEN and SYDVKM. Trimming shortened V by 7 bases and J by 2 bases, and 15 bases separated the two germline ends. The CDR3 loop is CASTPGTPTYEQYF. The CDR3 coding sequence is TGTGCCAGCACTCCCGGGACGCCGACCTACGAGCAGTACTTC.

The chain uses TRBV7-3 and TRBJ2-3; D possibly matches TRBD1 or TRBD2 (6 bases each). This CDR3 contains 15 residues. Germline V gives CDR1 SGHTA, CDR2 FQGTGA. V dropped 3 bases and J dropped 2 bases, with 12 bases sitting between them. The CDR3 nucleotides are TGTGCCAGCAGCTTGCTCTCGGGGGCCACAGATACGCAGTATTTT. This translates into CASSLLSGATDTQYF.

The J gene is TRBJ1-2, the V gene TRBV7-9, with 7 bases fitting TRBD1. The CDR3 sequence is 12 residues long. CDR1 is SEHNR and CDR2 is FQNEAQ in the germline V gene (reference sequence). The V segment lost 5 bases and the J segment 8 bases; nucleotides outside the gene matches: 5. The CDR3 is CASSPGGLGYTF. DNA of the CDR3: TGTGCCAGCAGCCCAGGGGGTCTGGGCTACACCTTC.

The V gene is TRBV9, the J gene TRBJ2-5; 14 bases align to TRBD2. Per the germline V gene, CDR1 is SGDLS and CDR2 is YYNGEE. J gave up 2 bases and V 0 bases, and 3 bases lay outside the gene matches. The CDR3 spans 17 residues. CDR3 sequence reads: CASSVGLAGGIQETQYF. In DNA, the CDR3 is TGTGCCAGCAGCGTAGGACTAGCGGGAGGGATACAAGAGACCCAGTACTTC.

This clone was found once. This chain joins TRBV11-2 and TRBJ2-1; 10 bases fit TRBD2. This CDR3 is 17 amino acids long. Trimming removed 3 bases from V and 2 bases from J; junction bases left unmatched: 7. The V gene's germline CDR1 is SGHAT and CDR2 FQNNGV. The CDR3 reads CASSFMSGRAPYNEQFF. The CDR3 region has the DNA TGTGCCAGCAGCTTTATGAGCGGGAGGGCCCCCTACAATGAGCAGTTCTTC. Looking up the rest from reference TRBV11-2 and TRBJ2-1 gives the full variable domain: EAGVAQSPRYKIIEKRQSVAFWCNPISGHATLYWYQQILGQGPKLLIQFQNNGVVDDSQLPKDRFSAERLKGVDSTLKIQPAKLEDSAVYLCASSFMSGRAPYNEQFFGPGTRLTVL.

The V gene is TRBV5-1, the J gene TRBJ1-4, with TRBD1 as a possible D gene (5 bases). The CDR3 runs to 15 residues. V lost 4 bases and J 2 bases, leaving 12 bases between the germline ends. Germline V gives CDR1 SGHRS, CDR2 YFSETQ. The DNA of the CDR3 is TGCGCCAGCAGCCCCGGGACTCCGACTAATGAAAAACTGTTTTTT. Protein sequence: CASSPGTPTNEKLFF.

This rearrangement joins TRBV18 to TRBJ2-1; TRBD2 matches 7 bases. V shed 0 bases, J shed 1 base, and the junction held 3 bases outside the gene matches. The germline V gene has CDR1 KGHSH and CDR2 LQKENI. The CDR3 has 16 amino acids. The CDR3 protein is CASSPPAGRSYNEQFF. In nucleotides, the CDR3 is TGTGCCAGCTCACCACCGGCCGGGAGGTCCTACAATGAGCAGTTCTTC.

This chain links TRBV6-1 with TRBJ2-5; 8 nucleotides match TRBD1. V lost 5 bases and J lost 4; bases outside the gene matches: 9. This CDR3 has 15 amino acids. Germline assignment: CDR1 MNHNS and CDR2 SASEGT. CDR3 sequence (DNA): TGTGCCAGCAGTACCGGACAGGGTGATCTAGAGACCCAGTACTTC. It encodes CASSTGQGDLETQYF.

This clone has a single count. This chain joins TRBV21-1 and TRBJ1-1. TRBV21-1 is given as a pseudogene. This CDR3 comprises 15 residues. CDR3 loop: CARRAGGNVNTEAFF. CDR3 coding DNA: TGTGCCCGACGGGCGGGGGGCAATGTAAATACTGAAGCTTTCTTT.

CDR3 amino acids: CASSLSRDRVLHEKLFF. CDR3 DNA: TGTGCCAGCAGCTTGTCCCGGGACAGGGTATTACATGAAAAACTGTTTTTT. The chain employs TRBV12-1 and TRBJ1-4; the table's D gene call, TRBD1, was not cross checked with the DNA. TRBV12-1 is a recognized pseudogene. The CDR3 contains 17 residues.

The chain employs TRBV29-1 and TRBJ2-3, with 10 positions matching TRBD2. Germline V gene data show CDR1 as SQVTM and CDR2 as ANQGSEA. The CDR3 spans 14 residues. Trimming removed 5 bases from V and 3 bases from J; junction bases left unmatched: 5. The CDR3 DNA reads TGCAGCGTTCCCAGCGGGAGGGGTACAGATACGCAGTATTTT. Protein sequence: CSVPSGRGTDTQYF.

CDR3 sequence: CATSRDPVYEQYF. The CDR3 region has the DNA TGTGCCACCAGCAGAGATCCAGTATACGAGCAGTACTTC. The chain couples TRBV15 to TRBJ2-7; D uncertain. The CDR3 consists of 13 residues. The V gene's germline CDR1 is LNHNV and CDR2 YYDKDF (reference sequence). The V gene lost 0 bases and the J gene lost 4 bases, with 7 bases spanning the gap.

The CDR3: CASRLNRGENTEAFF. The CDR3 DNA reads as TGTGCCAGCAGGTTAAACAGGGGAGAGAACACTGAAGCTTTCTTT. This sequence joins TRBV11-2 and TRBJ1-1; 7 bases are a match to TRBD1. CDR3 size: 15 residues. The V gene's germline CDR1 is SGHAT and CDR2 FQNNGV. Trimming cost V 6 bases and J 1 base; bases outside gene matches: 8.

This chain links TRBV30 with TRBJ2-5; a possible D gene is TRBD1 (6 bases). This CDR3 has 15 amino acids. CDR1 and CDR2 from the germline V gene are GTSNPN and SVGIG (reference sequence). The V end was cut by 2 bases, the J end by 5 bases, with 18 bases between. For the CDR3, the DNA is TGTGCCTGGAGTATCGGGGCAGGGGTCGGGGAGACCCAGTACTTC. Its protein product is CAWSIGAGVGETQYF.

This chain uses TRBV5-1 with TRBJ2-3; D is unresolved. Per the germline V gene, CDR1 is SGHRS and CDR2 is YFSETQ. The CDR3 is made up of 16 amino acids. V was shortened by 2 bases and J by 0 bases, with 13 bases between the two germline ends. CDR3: CASSLLPAASTDTQYF. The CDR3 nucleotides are TGCGCCAGCAGCTTATTACCAGCAGCTAGCACAGATACGCAGTATTTT.